This entry lists 15 T cell receptor beta chains sequenced from one sample in a study of T cells after yellow fever vaccination. Each CDR3 protein is one row after TCRdb ran MiXCR on the 5' RACE reads. In the table there are some 420,000 distinct CDR3 sequences, 18% of which are singletons. Sample: PBMCs, taken before the yellow fever booster vaccination. The source of these receptors is a man between 18 and 29 years old who received the YFV17D yellow fever vaccine.

The J gene is TRBJ1-5, the V gene TRBV19, with 10 bases aligning to TRBD1. V was clipped by 5 bases and J by 2 bases; unmatched bases: 6. This CDR3 comprises 16 residues. The germline V gene encodes CDR1 LNHDA and CDR2 SQIVND (reference sequence). The CDR3 protein is CASSVMGTGGNQPQHF. In DNA form, the CDR3 reads TGTGCCAGTAGTGTGATGGGGACAGGGGGCAATCAGCCCCAGCATTTT.

The sample holds a few counts of this clonotype. V is TRBV6-2 or TRBV6-3 and J is TRBJ1-5; D is unclear. The CDR3 sequence is 16 residues long. Germline CDR1 reads MNHEY; CDR2 reads SVGEGT. With 0 bases removed from V and 2 bases from J, the gap between germline ends came to 11 bases. The CDR3 here is CASSYSIGNGNQPQHF. CDR3 in DNA: TGTGCCAGCAGTTACTCGATAGGGAATGGCAATCAGCCCCAGCATTTT.

The chain carries TRBV20-1 and TRBJ1-2; TRBD1 might be the D (5 bases). The V end was cut by 1 base, the J end by 4 bases, with 16 bases between. There are 15 residues in the CDR3. Germline V lookup: CDR1 DFQATT, CDR2 SNEGSKA (reference sequence). The CDR3, as DNA: TGCAGTGCTAGAGGTGGGGCCTTCTCCCCCTATGGCTACACCTTC. This codes for CSARGGAFSPYGYTF.

The chain employs TRBV15 and TRBJ2-5, with D hard to call. V was trimmed by 0 bases and J by 5 bases, leaving 22 bases between them. Per germline, CDR1 LNHNV and CDR2 YYDKDF (reference sequence). The CDR3 is 18 amino acids. Written as DNA, the CDR3 is TGTGCCACCAGCAGAGATTTTGCGGTGTTTGGGGATTTGGAGACCCAGTACTTC. It specifies CATSRDFAVFGDLETQYF.

J is TRBJ2-1 and V is TRBV23-1, with 7 bases matching TRBD2. TRBV23-1 is an ORF for which the function is uncertain. The CDR3 has 20 amino acids. V was clipped by 0 bases and J by 4 bases; unmatched bases: 18. CDR3 bases: TGCGCCAGCAGTCAATCCCGACCGTGGTTGGTAGCGGGCTCATACAATGAGCAGTTCTTC. Its translation: CASSQSRPWLVAGSYNEQFF.

The chain is built from TRBV6-1 and TRBJ2-1; D not resolved. Looked up from germline, CDR1 is MNHNS and CDR2 is SASEGT. The CDR3 extends over 12 amino acids. V lost 4 bases, J lost 10 bases, and 11 bases lay in between. CDR3 sequence: CASSGSSLEQFF. Written as DNA, the CDR3 is TGTGCCAGCAGTGGGTCTAGTCTAGAGCAGTTCTTC.

This clonotype came up a few times. This chain uses TRBV4-3 with TRBJ2-3; the match to TRBD2 covers 9 bases. J lost 5 bases, V lost 2 bases, and 5 bases had no gene match. This CDR3 has 15 amino acids. Germline CDR1 and CDR2: LGHNA and YSLEER. CDR3 sequence (DNA): TGCGCCAGCAGCCAATCAGCGGGGGGACTAGATACGCAGTATTTT. It encodes CASSQSAGGLDTQYF.

V gene TRBV10-3 combines with J gene TRBJ2-4, with 9 bases identical to TRBD2. V was clipped by 3 bases and J by 7 bases; unmatched bases: 13. CDR1 and CDR2 from the germline V gene are ENHRY and SYGVKD. The length of the CDR3 is 17 residues. The CDR3 loop reads CAISDPPRGGWENIQYF. The CDR3 DNA reads as TGTGCCATCAGTGACCCCCCGCGGGGGGGGTGGGAGAACATTCAGTACTTC.

This clonotype was detected only a few times. The rearrangement joins TRBV5-4 to TRBJ2-2; 10 nucleotides match TRBD2. The CDR3 has 17 residues. Trimming removed 2 bases from V and 8 bases from J; junction bases left unmatched: 12. Germline V gene sequence: CDR1 SGHNT, CDR2 YYREEE (reference sequence). The CDR3 is CASSFGPSGGAIGELFF. DNA of the CDR3: TGTGCCAGCAGCTTTGGACCGAGCGGGGGGGCCATTGGGGAGCTGTTTTTT.

The V gene is TRBV6-6, the J gene TRBJ1-5; 7 bases are a match to TRBD1. The V gene end was trimmed by 2 bases and the J gene end by 4 bases; junction bases not matched to a gene: 8. The CDR3 has 16 residues. CDR1 and CDR2 (germline): MNHNY, SVGAGI (reference sequence). CDR3 nucleotides: TGTGCCAGCAGTTACACCGCTACAGGGGCTAATCAGCCCCAGCATTTT. Translated: CASSYTATGANQPQHF.

This clonotype turned up a few times. This rearrangement joins TRBV7-9 to TRBJ1-1; possible D gene TRBD1, 5 bases. Trimming removed 3 bases from V and 2 bases from J, with 10 bases in between. The CDR3 is 14 residues long. Germline V lookup: CDR1 SEHNR, CDR2 FQNEAQ (reference sequence). The CDR3 nucleotides are TGTGCCAGCAGCTTCGGCAGGGCTAACACTGAAGCTTTCTTT. Translation: CASSFGRANTEAFF.

This clonotype was seen at least ten times. In DNA, the CDR3 is TGCGCCAGCAGCCCTACTAACACCGGGGAGCTGTTTTTT. Its protein product is CASSPTNTGELFF. V and J are TRBV4-3 and TRBJ2-2; D remains unclear. V was shortened by 4 bases and J by 2 bases, with 5 bases between the two germline ends. The CDR3 extends over 13 amino acids. Per germline, CDR1 LGHNA and CDR2 YSLEER.

The J gene is TRBJ1-1, the V gene TRBV18; D remains ambiguous. This CDR3 has 15 residues. Germline CDR1 and CDR2: KGHSH and LQKENI. Trimming stripped 3 bases from V and 1 base from J, with 12 bases between. The CDR3 sequence: CASSPLGVPNTEAFF. The CDR3 DNA reads TGTGCCAGCTCACCCCTCGGCGTCCCGAACACTGAAGCTTTCTTT.

This sequence joins TRBV4-2 and TRBJ2-5; 7 nucleotides line up with TRBD2. Trimming at V came to 3 bases and at J to 1 base, leaving 8 bases not matched to a gene. The CDR3 consists of 16 residues. Germline values: CDR1 LGHNA, CDR2 YNFKEQ. CDR3 DNA sequence: TGTGCCAGCAGCCACGGGGAGGGGACGACCCAAGAGACCCAGTACTTC. Translated, it gives CASSHGEGTTQETQYF.

The V gene is TRBV10-2, the J gene TRBJ1-2, with D perhaps matching TRBD1 (5 bases). Germline CDR1 and CDR2: WSHSY and SAAADI. CDR3 length equals 15 residues. Trimming removed 5 bases at V and 4 bases at J, with 17 bases between. CDR3 protein: CASSPGDGVSYGYTF. DNA for the CDR3: TGCGCCAGCAGTCCGGGGGATGGGGTTTCCTATGGCTACACCTTC.